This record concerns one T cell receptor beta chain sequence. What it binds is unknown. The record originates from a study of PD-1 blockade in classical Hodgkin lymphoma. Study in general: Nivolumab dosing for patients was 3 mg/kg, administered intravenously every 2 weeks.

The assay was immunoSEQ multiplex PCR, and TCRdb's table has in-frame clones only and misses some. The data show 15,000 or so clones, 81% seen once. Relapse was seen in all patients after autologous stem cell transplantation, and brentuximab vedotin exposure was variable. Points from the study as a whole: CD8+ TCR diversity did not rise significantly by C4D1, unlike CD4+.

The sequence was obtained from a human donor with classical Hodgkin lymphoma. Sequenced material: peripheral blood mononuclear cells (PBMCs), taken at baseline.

This chain's CDR3 is CSAVEYGTGETQYF. The CDR3 DNA is TGCAGCGCCGTCGAGTACGGGACGGGGGAGACCCAGTACTTC. The chain links TRBV29-1 to TRBJ2-5; D assignment may be TRBD1 or TRBD2 (5 bases each). The V end lost 7 bases, the J end lost 5 bases, and 20 bases lay between the germline ends. From germline, CDR1 is SQVTM and CDR2 ANQGSEA. CDR3 length: 14 residues.